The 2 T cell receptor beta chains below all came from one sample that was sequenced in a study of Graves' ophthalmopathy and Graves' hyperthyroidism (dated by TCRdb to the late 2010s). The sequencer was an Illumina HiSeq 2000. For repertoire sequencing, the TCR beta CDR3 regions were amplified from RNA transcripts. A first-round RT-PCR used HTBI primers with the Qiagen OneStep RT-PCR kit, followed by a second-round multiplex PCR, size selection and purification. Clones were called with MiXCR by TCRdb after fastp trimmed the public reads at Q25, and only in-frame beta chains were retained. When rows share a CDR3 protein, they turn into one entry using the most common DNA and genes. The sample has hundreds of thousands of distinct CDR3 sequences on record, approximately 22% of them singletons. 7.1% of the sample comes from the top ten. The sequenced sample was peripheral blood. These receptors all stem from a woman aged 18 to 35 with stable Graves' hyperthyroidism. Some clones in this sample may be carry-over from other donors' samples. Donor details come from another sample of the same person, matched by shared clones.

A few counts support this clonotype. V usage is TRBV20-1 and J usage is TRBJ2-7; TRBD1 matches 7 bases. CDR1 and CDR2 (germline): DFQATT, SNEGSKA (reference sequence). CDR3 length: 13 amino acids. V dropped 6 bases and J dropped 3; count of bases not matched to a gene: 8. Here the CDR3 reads CSATGTDYYEQYF. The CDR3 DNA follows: TGCAGTGCGACCGGGACAGATTACTACGAGCAGTACTTC.

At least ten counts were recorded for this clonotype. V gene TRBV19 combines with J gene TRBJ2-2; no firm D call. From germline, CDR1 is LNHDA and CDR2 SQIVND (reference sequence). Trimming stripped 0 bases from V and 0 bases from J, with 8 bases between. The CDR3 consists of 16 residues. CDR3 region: CASSIDLISNTGELFF. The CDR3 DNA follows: TGTGCCAGTAGTATAGATCTCATCTCGAACACCGGGGAGCTGTTTTTT.